Below are 24 T cell receptor beta chains sequenced from a single sample in a study of blood T cell repertoires in COVID-19 (dated by TCRdb to the early 2020s). Receptors were amplified or captured by the immunoSEQ multiplex PCR assay. TCRdb limited this immuneACCESS table to in-frame rearrangements with V and J called. A share of clones is missing; checked studies link under half to unresolved V genes, and the rest is unexplained. The sample table holds over 150,000 clones, of which around 83% were seen once. About 8.3% of the sample is in the top ten clones. The sequenced sample was peripheral blood. The receptors originated from a woman between 65 and 79 years old with COVID-19, enrolled during active disease.

This clone was counted a single time. The rearrangement uses TRBV5-1 and TRBJ2-1, with a tentative D call TRBD2 (6 bases). The CDR3 runs 15 residues. Germline V gene data show CDR1 as SGHRS and CDR2 as YFSETQ. The germline V and J ends were trimmed by 8 bases and 2 bases, with 17 bases remaining between them. The CDR3 DNA is TGCGCCAGTCACCTTGAGACGGGAGCCTACAATGAGCAGTTCTTC. Amino acid sequence: CASHLETGAYNEQFF.

This sequence joins TRBV19 and TRBJ2-7; TRBD2 matches 7 bases. V shed 6 bases and J 7 bases; nucleotides not matched to a gene: 9. The CDR3 extends over 13 amino acids. The germline V gene has CDR1 LNHDA and CDR2 SQIVND (reference sequence). CDR3 bases: TGTGCCAGTAGCCGGGGTGTGGGAGGGGAGCAGTACTTC. Residues: CASSRGVGGEQYF.

V gene TRBV9 combines with J gene TRBJ2-3; 13 nucleotides agree with TRBD2. Germline V CDR1 and CDR2: SGDLS, YYNGEE. The CDR3 runs 16 residues. The V and J ends lost 4 bases and 4 bases, in that order; junction bases with no gene match: 6. Here the CDR3 reads CASSNGLAGAADTQYF. DNA of the CDR3: TGTGCCAGCAGCAACGGACTAGCGGGAGCTGCAGATACGCAGTATTTT.

The V and J genes are TRBV25-1 and TRBJ1-5; 10 positions agree with TRBD1. CDR1 and CDR2 from the germline V gene are MGHDK and SYGVNS. The CDR3 runs 18 residues. Germline trimming cut 1 base from V and 0 bases from J; bases unmatched to any gene: 6. The CDR3 reads CASSESRDRGNSNQPQHF. The CDR3, as DNA: TGTGCCAGCAGTGAATCCCGGGACAGGGGCAATAGCAATCAGCCCCAGCATTTT.

V and J are TRBV7-9 and TRBJ2-3; 7 bases line up with TRBD1. Looked up from germline, CDR1 is SEHNR and CDR2 is FQNEAQ (reference sequence). This CDR3 comprises 15 residues. V shed 4 bases and J 2 bases; nucleotides not matched to a gene: 6. CDR3 sequence: CASSSGQVHTDTQYF. The CDR3 nucleotides read TGTGCCAGCAGCTCCGGACAGGTCCACACAGATACGCAGTATTTT.

The chain employs TRBV6-5 and TRBJ1-1, with a possible D match to TRBD1 (5 bases). Germline lookup yields CDR1 MNHEY and CDR2 SVGAGI. This CDR3 comprises 15 residues. V was shortened by 6 bases and J by 2 bases, with 16 bases between the two germline ends. CDR3 region: CASSLNRNLNTEAFF. The CDR3 DNA follows: TGTGCCAGCAGCCTCAACAGGAATTTAAACACTGAAGCTTTCTTT.

The chain uses TRBV2 and TRBJ1-2; no clear D. CDR3 length equals 13 residues. Per germline, CDR1 SNHLY and CDR2 FYNNEI. The germline V and J ends were trimmed by 2 bases and 6 bases, with 10 bases remaining between them. The CDR3 sequence: CASSEYGRDGYTF. The CDR3 DNA sequence: TGTGCCAGCAGTGAATACGGCCGGGATGGCTACACCTTC.

The V gene is TRBV28, the J gene TRBJ1-1; 8 bases are shared with TRBD1. CDR1 is MDHEN, CDR2 SYDVKM, per germline. Trimming took 2 bases from V and 7 from J; bases not matched to a gene: 12. The CDR3 runs 16 residues. The CDR3: CASSLGSGGALGEAFF. CDR3 nucleotide sequence: TGTGCCAGCAGTTTAGGGTCAGGGGGCGCGCTAGGTGAAGCTTTCTTT.

The chain couples TRBV27 to TRBJ2-1, with 9 bases matching TRBD2. Trimming at V came to 3 bases and at J to 3 bases, leaving 9 bases not matched to a gene. CDR1 MNHEY and CDR2 SMNVEV come from the germline V gene (reference sequence). The length of the CDR3 is 17 residues. CDR3 coding DNA: TGTGCCAGCAGTTTGTCTTTAGCGGGAGTCGTCTACAATGAGCAGTTCTTC. This gives the protein CASSLSLAGVVYNEQFF.

The CDR3 DNA is TGTGCCAGCAGTGAACAGGACAAACCCTACGAGCAGTACTTC. Protein sequence: CASSEQDKPYEQYF. The chain uses TRBV2 and TRBJ2-7; D is possibly TRBD1 (5 bases). CDR1 is SNHLY and CDR2 is FYNNEI in the germline V gene. CDR3 length equals 14 residues. The ends were cut back, 2 bases at V and 2 bases at J, with 10 bases in the middle.

This clone was recorded once. This chain links TRBV27 with TRBJ1-5; TRBD1 is a possible D gene (6 bases). The CDR3 runs 16 residues. Germline CDR1 reads MNHEY; CDR2 reads SMNVEV (reference sequence). The V gene lost 5 bases and the J gene lost 6 bases, with 20 bases spanning the gap. The CDR3 region is CASSPVPTGRGQPQHF. The DNA of the CDR3 is TGTGCCAGCAGTCCAGTTCCGACAGGCCGAGGTCAGCCCCAGCATTTT.

CDR3 nucleotide sequence: TGTGCCAGCAGTCTTTTGGGGGGTGGCTATGGCTACACCTTC. This codes for CASSLLGGGYGYTF. The chain is built from TRBV5-4 and TRBJ1-2; possible D gene TRBD1, 5 bases. Germline CDR1 is SGHNT and CDR2 is YYREEE (reference sequence). The V end lost 5 bases, the J end lost 4 bases, and 15 bases lay between the germline ends. This CDR3 has 14 residues.

The gene calls are TRBV10-2 and TRBJ2-1, with 8 bases matching TRBD2. Germline V gene lookup returns CDR1 WSHSY and CDR2 SAAADI. With V trimmed by 8 bases and J by 7 bases, 10 bases remained unmatched. The CDR3 has 14 residues. This CDR3 is CASEGGGRLNEQFF. The CDR3 region has the DNA TGCGCCAGCGAGGGGGGCGGGAGGCTGAATGAGCAGTTCTTC.

This chain joins TRBV11-2 and TRBJ2-7; D remains unclear. In germline, CDR1 is SGHAT, CDR2 FQNNGV. Between the trimmed V and J ends, which lost 5 bases and 3 bases, there was a span of 5 bases. This CDR3 spans 11 amino acids. CDR3 in amino acids: CASSHSYEQYF. CDR3 nucleotides: TGTGCCAGCAGCCACAGCTACGAGCAGTACTTC.

This clone was detected only once. V gene TRBV7-2 combines with J gene TRBJ2-3, with 10 bases aligning to TRBD2. CDR1 is SGHTA and CDR2 is FQGNSA in the germline V gene. V shed 4 bases and J 3 bases; nucleotides not matched to a gene: 10. This CDR3 is 17 amino acids long. The CDR3 region is CASSSYTSGKLTDTQYF. The CDR3 region has the DNA TGTGCCAGCAGCTCTTATACTAGCGGGAAGTTGACAGATACGCAGTATTTT. Full variable domain (rest looked up from reference TRBV7-2 and TRBJ2-3): GAGVSQSPSNKVTEKGKDVELRCDPISGHTALYWYRQSLGQGLEFLIYFQGNSAPDKSGLPSDRFSAERTGGSVSTLTIQRTQQEDSAVYLCASSSYTSGKLTDTQYFGPGTRLTVL.

V gene TRBV2 combines with J gene TRBJ1-2; TRBD1 matches at 9 bases. After removal of 6 bases from V and 7 bases from J, the junction contained 9 bases not matched to a gene. Germline CDR1 SNHLY, CDR2 FYNNEI. The CDR3 contains 14 residues. The DNA for the CDR3 is TGTGCCAGCAGCGAGGGGACAGGGTTTGCTGGCTACACCTTC. This sequence encodes CASSEGTGFAGYTF.

This clone came up once. The chain recombines TRBV28 with TRBJ2-3; 9 nucleotides line up with TRBD1. Germline-derived CDR1 and CDR2 are MDHEN and SYDVKM. V shed 1 base, J shed 0 bases, and the junction held 5 bases outside the gene matches. The CDR3 has 17 residues. CDR3 sequence reads: CASSLYGGTGSTDTQYF. CDR3 nucleotide sequence: TGTGCCAGCAGTTTATACGGTGGGACAGGGAGCACAGATACGCAGTATTTT.

V usage is TRBV28 and J usage is TRBJ1-5, with D possibly TRBD1 on 5 matching bases. The germline gives CDR1 MDHEN, CDR2 SYDVKM. Trimming removed 5 bases at V and 1 base at J, with 12 bases between. This CDR3 has 15 residues. Here the CDR3 DNA reads TGTGCCAGCAGTGGATCGGGACTCAGCAATCAGCCCCAGCATTTT. Its translation: CASSGSGLSNQPQHF.

This clone was observed once. The chain joins TRBV11-2 to TRBJ2-3; 15 bases line up with TRBD2. Germline assignment: CDR1 SGHAT and CDR2 FQNNGV. CDR3 size: 18 residues. V lost 8 bases and J lost 0; bases outside the gene matches: 9. CDR3 DNA sequence: TGTGCCAGCGGCCACGGGACTAGCGGGAGGTGGAGCACAGATACGCAGTATTTT. This codes for CASGHGTSGRWSTDTQYF.

The chain recombines TRBV29-1 with TRBJ1-2, with D maybe TRBD1 (5 bases). CDR1 SQVTM and CDR2 ANQGSEA come from the germline V gene. V was clipped by 6 bases and J by 2 bases, with 16 bases between them. The CDR3 length is 14 residues. This CDR3 is CSVRPGRGNYGYTF. The CDR3 DNA sequence: TGCAGCGTGCGTCCTGGACGGGGGAACTATGGCTACACCTTC.

The sample holds a few counts of this clone. The gene calls are TRBV28 and TRBJ2-7; 7 bases match TRBD1. Looked up from germline, CDR1 is MDHEN and CDR2 is SYDVKM. CDR3 size: 14 residues. V was pared by 6 bases and J by 4 bases, with 9 bases of the junction left unmatched. The CDR3 reads CASSLRTGRYEQYF. In nucleotides, the CDR3 is TGTGCCAGCAGCCTACGGACAGGTCGGTACGAGCAGTACTTC.

The chain employs TRBV18 and TRBJ2-5, with D maybe TRBD1 (5 bases). The germline CDR1 and CDR2 sequences are KGHSH and LQKENI. The CDR3 has 13 amino acids. Trimming left V 5 bases short and J 4 bases short, with 11 bases between. CDR3 DNA sequence: TGTGCCAGCTCATGGACACCCGCAGAGACCCAGTACTTC. It codes for CASSWTPAETQYF.

V and J are TRBV29-1 and TRBJ2-3; perhaps TRBD1 as D (6 bases). This CDR3 is 14 amino acids long. The V and J ends lost 6 bases and 0 bases respectively, with 13 bases between them. Germline V gene lookup returns CDR1 SQVTM and CDR2 ANQGSEA. CDR3 region: CSVTFRGSTDTQYF. CDR3 bases: TGCAGCGTCACTTTCAGGGGAAGCACAGATACGCAGTATTTT.

The chain is built from TRBV7-9 and TRBJ2-1, with D perhaps matching TRBD1 (6 bases). The V end was cut by 2 bases, the J end by 3 bases, with 8 bases between. This CDR3 has 14 residues. Germline V CDR1 and CDR2: SEHNR, FQNEAQ (reference sequence). CDR3 in DNA: TGTGCCAGCAGCTTAACAGGGAGCTACAATGAGCAGTTCTTC. This encodes CASSLTGSYNEQFF.